The 10 T cell receptor beta chains in this list originate from one sample, sequenced in a study of T cell changes during pregnancy in multiple sclerosis. Produced via immunoSEQ multiplex PCR; TCRdb's table is partial and in-frame only. In the table there are tens of thousands of clones, approximately 90% of which are singletons. This material consisted of peripheral blood, taken in the third trimester of pregnancy. Every receptor here comes from a female donor with multiple sclerosis, enrolled in a pregnancy study.

V usage is TRBV10-3 and J usage is TRBJ1-6, with a weak D call TRBD1 (6 bases). V was trimmed by 4 bases and J by 3 bases, leaving 10 bases between them. Germline CDR1 reads ENHRY; CDR2 reads SYGVKD. The CDR3 sequence is 15 residues long. This CDR3 reads CAISVRDNYNSPLHF. For the CDR3, the DNA is TGTGCCATCAGTGTCCGGGACAACTATAATTCACCCCTCCACTTT.

The J gene is TRBJ2-1, the V gene TRBV27, with 11 nucleotides matching TRBD2. The CDR3 runs to 15 residues. From germline, CDR1 is MNHEY and CDR2 SMNVEV (reference sequence). V was pared by 6 bases and J by 6 bases, with 7 bases of the junction left unmatched. CDR3 sequence: CASSQTSGEVNEQFF. The CDR3 nucleotides read TGTGCCAGCAGCCAGACTAGCGGGGAGGTCAATGAGCAGTTCTTC.

Only one count was recorded for this clone. The CDR3 DNA is TGTGCCAGCAGTCCATTCAGGACAGGGAGCAAACTGTTTTTT. Protein product: CASSPFRTGSKLFF. This chain uses TRBV5-4 with TRBJ1-4, with 8 bases lining up with TRBD1. Per germline, CDR1 SGHNT and CDR2 YYREEE (reference sequence). This CDR3 spans 14 amino acids. V lost 5 bases and J lost 11; bases outside the gene matches: 11.

This clone was recorded once. The chain recombines TRBV11-2 with TRBJ2-5, with a tentative D call TRBD2 (7 bases). Trimming removed 5 bases at V and 4 bases at J, with 17 bases between. This CDR3 has 15 amino acids. Per germline, CDR1 SGHAT and CDR2 FQNNGV. CDR3 region: CASSPLGEGVETQYF. The CDR3 DNA sequence: TGTGCCAGCAGCCCCCTCGGGGAGGGGGTAGAGACCCAGTACTTC.

The chain carries TRBV21-1 and TRBJ2-7; the DNA was not compared with TRBD2, the D call given in the table. TRBV21-1 is an annotated pseudogene. This CDR3 spans 19 amino acids. The CDR3 DNA reads TGTGCCAGCAGCAAACCCCCTGCGCTAGCGGGAGGTCTGTGCTACGAGCAGTACTTC. This translates into CASSKPPALAGGLCYEQYF.

The chain links TRBV28 to TRBJ1-5; D uncertain. Germline V gene sequence: CDR1 MDHEN, CDR2 SYDVKM. The V end was cut by 7 bases, the J end by 4 bases, with 11 bases between. The CDR3 contains 13 residues. CDR3 DNA: TGTGCCAGCACCTATTCCCCTAATCAGCCCCAGCATTTT. This sequence encodes CASTYSPNQPQHF.

This sequence joins TRBV2 and TRBJ2-7, with TRBD1 matching over 7 bases. Trimming at V came to 6 bases and at J to 2 bases, leaving 4 bases not matched to a gene. The CDR3 has 13 residues. Germline values: CDR1 SNHLY, CDR2 FYNNEI. This CDR3 is CASRNRGPYEQYF. In nucleotides, the CDR3 is TGTGCCAGCAGAAACAGGGGTCCCTACGAGCAGTACTTC.

This rearrangement joins TRBV7-6 to TRBJ2-4; D ambiguous. CDR1 SGHVS and CDR2 FNYEAQ come from the germline V gene. This CDR3 region has 13 residues. The ends were cut back, 0 bases at V and 9 bases at J, with 9 bases in the middle. The CDR3 spells CASSLAQLSIQYF. CDR3 coding DNA: TGTGCCAGCAGCTTAGCTCAACTTAGCATTCAGTACTTC.

CDR3 in amino acids: CASTTGASEKLFF. In DNA form, the CDR3 reads TGTGCCAGCACTACAGGGGCGTCGGAAAAACTGTTTTTT. The V call is TRBV2, the J call TRBJ1-4; the match to TRBD1 covers 7 bases. The CDR3 totals 13 residues. From germline, CDR1 is SNHLY and CDR2 FYNNEI. J was trimmed by 8 bases and V by 7 bases; bases with no gene match: 7.

This rearrangement joins TRBV30 to TRBJ1-1; D possibly corresponds to TRBD1 (6 bases). The CDR3 is 11 residues long. The V end lost 8 bases, the J end lost 11 bases, and 18 bases lay between the germline ends. Germline V CDR1 and CDR2: GTSNPN, SVGIG (reference sequence). CDR3 nucleotide sequence: TGTGCCAGCAAACCGGACAGTAAGGCTTTCTTT. It yields the protein CASKPDSKAFF. Full variable domain (remainder filled in from reference TRBV30 and TRBJ1-1): SQTIHQWPATLVQPVGSPLSLECTVEGTSNPNLYWYRQAAGRGLQLLFYSVGIGQISSEVPQNLSASRPQDRQFILSSKKLLLSDSGFYLCASKPDSKAFFGQGTRLTVV.